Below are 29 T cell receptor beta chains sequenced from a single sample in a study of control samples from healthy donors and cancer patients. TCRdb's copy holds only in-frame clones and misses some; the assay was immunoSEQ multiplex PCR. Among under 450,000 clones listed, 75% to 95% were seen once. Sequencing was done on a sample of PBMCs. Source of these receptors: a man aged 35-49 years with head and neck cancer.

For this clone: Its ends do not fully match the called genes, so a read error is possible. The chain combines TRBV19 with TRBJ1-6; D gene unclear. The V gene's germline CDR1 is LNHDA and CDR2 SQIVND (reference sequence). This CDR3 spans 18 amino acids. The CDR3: CASSLEASGRSYNSPLHF. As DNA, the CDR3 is TGTGCCAGTAGTTTAGAAGCTTCCGGGAGGTCCTATAATTCACCCCTCCACTTT.

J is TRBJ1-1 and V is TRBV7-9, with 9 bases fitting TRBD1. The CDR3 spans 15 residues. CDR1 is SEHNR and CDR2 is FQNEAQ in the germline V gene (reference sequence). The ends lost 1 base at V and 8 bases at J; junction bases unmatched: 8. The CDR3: CASSLGDREVWEAFF. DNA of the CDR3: TGTGCCAGCAGCTTAGGGGACAGGGAGGTTTGGGAAGCTTTCTTT. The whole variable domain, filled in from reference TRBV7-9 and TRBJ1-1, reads DTGVSQNPRHKITKRGQNVTFRCDPISEHNRLYWYRQTLGQGPEFLTYFQNEAQLEKSRLLSDRFSAERPKGSFSTLEIQRTEQGDSAMYLCASSLGDREVWEAFFGQGTRLTVV.

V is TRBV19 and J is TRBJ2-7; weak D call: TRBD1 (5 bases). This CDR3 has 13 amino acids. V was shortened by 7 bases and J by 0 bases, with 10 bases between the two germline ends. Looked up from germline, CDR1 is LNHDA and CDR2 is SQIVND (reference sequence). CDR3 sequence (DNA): TGTGCCAGTAAGGGTGACAGCTCCTACGAGCAGTACTTC. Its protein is CASKGDSSYEQYF.

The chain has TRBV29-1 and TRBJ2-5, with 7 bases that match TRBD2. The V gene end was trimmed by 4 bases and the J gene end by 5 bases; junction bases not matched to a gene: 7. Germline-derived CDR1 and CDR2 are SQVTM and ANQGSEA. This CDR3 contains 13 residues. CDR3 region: CSVAVGAGETQYF. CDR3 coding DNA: TGCAGCGTTGCGGTGGGAGCGGGGGAGACCCAGTACTTC.

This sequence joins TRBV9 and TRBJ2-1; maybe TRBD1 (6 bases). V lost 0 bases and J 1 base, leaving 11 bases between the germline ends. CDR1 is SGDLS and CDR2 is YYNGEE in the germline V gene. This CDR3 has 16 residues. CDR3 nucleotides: TGTGCCAGCAGCGTAGCACAGGGCGAATCCTACAATGAGCAGTTCTTC. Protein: CASSVAQGESYNEQFF.

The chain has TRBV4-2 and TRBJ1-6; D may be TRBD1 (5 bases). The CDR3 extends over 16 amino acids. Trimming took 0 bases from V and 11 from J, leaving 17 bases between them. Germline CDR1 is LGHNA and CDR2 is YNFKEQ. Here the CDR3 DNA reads TGTGCCAGCAGCCAAGAGGGCCACCATTGGGACCCACCCCTCCACTTT. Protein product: CASSQEGHHWDPPLHF.

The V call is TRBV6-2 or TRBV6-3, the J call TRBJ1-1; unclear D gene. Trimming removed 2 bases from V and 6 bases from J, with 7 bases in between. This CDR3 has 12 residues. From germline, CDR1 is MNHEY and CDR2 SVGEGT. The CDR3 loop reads CASSYGSPEAFF. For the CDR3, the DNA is TGTGCCAGCAGTTACGGTTCCCCTGAAGCTTTCTTT.

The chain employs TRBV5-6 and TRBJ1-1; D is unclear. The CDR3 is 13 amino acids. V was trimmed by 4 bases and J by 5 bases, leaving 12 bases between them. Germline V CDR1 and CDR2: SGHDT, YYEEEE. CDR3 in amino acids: CASSPSPRTEAFF. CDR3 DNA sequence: TGTGCCAGCAGCCCATCCCCTAGAACTGAAGCTTTCTTT.

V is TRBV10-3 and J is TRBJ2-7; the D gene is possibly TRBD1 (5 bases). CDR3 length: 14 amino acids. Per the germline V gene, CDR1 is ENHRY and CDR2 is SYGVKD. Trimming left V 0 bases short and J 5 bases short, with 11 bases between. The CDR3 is CAISESTKGNEQYF. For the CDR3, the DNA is TGTGCCATCAGTGAGTCGACAAAGGGGAACGAGCAGTACTTC.

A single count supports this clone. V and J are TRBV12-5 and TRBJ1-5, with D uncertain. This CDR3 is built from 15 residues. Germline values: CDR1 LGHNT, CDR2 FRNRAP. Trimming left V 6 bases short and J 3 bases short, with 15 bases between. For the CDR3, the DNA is TGTGCTAGTGGCCTCTCCTTCCTATACAATCAGCCCCAGCATTTT. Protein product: CASGLSFLYNQPQHF.

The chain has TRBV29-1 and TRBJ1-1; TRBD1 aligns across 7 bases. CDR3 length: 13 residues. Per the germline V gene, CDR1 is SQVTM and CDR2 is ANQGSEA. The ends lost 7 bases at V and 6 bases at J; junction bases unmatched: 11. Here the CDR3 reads CSASSTGSAEAFF. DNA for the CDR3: TGCAGCGCTTCCTCGACAGGGTCAGCTGAAGCTTTCTTT.

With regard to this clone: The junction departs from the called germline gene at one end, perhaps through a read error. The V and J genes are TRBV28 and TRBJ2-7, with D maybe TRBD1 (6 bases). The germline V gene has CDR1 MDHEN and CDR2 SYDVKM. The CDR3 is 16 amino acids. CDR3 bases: TGTGCCAGCAGTGCACCCAGAACAGGGTCCTCCAACGAGCAGTACTTC. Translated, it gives CASSAPRTGSSNEQYF.

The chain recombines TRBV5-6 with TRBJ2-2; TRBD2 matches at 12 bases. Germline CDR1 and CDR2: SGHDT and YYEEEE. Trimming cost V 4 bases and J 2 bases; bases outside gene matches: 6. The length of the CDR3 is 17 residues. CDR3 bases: TGTGCCAGCAGCCCAGGGACTAGCGGGCACAACACCGGGGAGCTGTTTTTT. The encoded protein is CASSPGTSGHNTGELFF.

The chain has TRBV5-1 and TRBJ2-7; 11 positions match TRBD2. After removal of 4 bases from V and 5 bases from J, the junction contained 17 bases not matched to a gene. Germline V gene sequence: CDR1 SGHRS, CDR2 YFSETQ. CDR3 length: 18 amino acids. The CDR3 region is CASSPSTSGGPSPHEQYF. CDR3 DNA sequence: TGCGCCAGCAGCCCAAGTACTAGCGGGGGCCCCTCGCCCCACGAGCAGTACTTC.

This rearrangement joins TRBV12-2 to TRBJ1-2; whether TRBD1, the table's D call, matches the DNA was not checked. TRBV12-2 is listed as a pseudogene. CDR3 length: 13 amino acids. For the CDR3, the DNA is TGTGCAAGTACCGGGACAACTAACTATGGCTACACCTTC. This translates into CASTGTTNYGYTF.

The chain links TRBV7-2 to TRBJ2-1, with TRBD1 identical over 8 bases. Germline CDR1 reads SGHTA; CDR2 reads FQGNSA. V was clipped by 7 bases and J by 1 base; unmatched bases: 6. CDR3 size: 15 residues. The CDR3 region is CASNQGARSYNEQFF. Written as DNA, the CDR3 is TGTGCCAGCAACCAGGGGGCAAGGTCCTACAATGAGCAGTTCTTC.

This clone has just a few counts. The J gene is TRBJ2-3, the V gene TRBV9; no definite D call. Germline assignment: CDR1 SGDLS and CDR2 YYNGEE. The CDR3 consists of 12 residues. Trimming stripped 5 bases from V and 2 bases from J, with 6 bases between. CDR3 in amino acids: CASRGNTDTQYF. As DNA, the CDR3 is TGTGCCAGCAGAGGGAACACAGATACGCAGTATTTT.

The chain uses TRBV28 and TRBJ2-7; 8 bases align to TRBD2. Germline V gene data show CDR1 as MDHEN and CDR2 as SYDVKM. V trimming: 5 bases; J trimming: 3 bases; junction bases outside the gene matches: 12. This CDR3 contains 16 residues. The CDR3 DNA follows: TGTGCCAGCAGTCGCTCGGGGGGGGCAGAAGGCTACGAGCAGTACTTC. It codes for CASSRSGGAEGYEQYF. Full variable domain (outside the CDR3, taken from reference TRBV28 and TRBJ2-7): DVKVTQSSRYLVKRTGEKVFLECVQDMDHENMFWYRQDPGLGLRLIYFSYDVKMKEKGDIPEGYSVSREKKERFSLILESASTNQTSMYLCASSRSGGAEGYEQYFGPGTRLTVT.

The CDR3 DNA follows: TGTGCCAGCAGTTTTAGGGGACCGTCGAACACTGAAGCTTTCTTT. Translation gives CASSFRGPSNTEAFF. J is TRBJ1-1 and V is TRBV28; D is perhaps TRBD1 (5 bases). Trimming removed 3 bases from V and 1 base from J, with 12 bases in between. Germline V CDR1 and CDR2: MDHEN, SYDVKM. This CDR3 contains 15 residues.

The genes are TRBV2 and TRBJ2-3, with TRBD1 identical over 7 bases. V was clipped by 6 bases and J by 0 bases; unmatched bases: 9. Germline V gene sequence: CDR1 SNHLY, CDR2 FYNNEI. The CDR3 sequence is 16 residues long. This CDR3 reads CASRTGTATSTDTQYF. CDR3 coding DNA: TGTGCCAGCAGAACGGGGACAGCCACTAGCACAGATACGCAGTATTTT.

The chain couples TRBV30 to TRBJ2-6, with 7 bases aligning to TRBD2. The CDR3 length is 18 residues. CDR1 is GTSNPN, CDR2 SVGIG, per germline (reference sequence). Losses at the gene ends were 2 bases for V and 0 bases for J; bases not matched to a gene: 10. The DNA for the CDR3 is TGTGCCTGGAGTCTAGTGGGGGGGACCCCCTCTGGGGCCAACGTCCTGACTTTC. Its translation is CAWSLVGGTPSGANVLTF.

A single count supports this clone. CDR3 in amino acids: CASGLVRGAGGYGYTF. The CDR3 DNA reads as TGTGCTAGTGGTTTGGTACGGGGCGCAGGGGGGTATGGCTACACCTTC. The rearrangement uses TRBV12-5 and TRBJ1-2; TRBD1 aligns across 7 bases. V lost 0 bases to trimming and J lost 5 bases; unmatched junction nucleotides: 9. CDR1 and CDR2 from the germline V gene are LGHNT and FRNRAP. The CDR3 length is 16 residues. Full variable domain (rest looked up from reference TRBV12-5 and TRBJ1-2): DARVTQTPRHKVTEMGQEVTMRCQPILGHNTVFWYRQTMMQGLELLAYFRNRAPLDDSGMPKDRFSAEMPDATLATLKIQPSEPRDSAVYFCASGLVRGAGGYGYTFGSGTRLTVV.

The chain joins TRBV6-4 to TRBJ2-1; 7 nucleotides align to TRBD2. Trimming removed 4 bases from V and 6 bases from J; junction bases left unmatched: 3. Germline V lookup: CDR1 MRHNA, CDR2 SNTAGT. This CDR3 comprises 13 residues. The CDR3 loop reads CASSGEGPNEQFF. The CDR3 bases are TGTGCCAGCAGTGGGGAGGGCCCCAATGAGCAGTTCTTC.

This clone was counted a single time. CDR3: CASSNKDGTDTQYF. The DNA for the CDR3 is TGTGCCAGCAGTAACAAGGACGGCACAGATACGCAGTATTTT. The chain recombines TRBV25-1 with TRBJ2-3, with D hard to call. Trimming left V 5 bases short and J 1 base short, with 10 bases between. Germline CDR1 is MGHDK and CDR2 is SYGVNS. This CDR3 is 14 amino acids long.

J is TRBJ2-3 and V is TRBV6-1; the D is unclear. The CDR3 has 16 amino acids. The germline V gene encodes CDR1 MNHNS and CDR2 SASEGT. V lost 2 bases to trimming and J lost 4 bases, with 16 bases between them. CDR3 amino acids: CASSESVGNGADTQYF. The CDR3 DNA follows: TGTGCCAGCAGTGAATCAGTAGGGAATGGAGCAGATACGCAGTATTTT.

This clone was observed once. For the CDR3, the DNA is TGTGCCAGCAGCCAACGGGGAGGAGGTGGGGGCTACACCTTC. Translated, it gives CASSQRGGGGGYTF. The chain recombines TRBV3-1 (or the pseudogene TRBV3-2) with TRBJ1-2; D remains ambiguous. V lost 2 bases to trimming and J lost 8 bases, with 15 bases between them. The CDR3 contains 14 residues. CDR1 and CDR2 from the germline V gene are LGHDT and YNNKEL (reference sequence).

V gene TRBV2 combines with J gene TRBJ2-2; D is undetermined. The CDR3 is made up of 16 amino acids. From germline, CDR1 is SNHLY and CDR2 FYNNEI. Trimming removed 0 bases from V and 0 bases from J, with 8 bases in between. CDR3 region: CASSEAVSANTGELFF. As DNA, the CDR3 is TGTGCCAGCAGTGAAGCCGTCAGCGCGAACACCGGGGAGCTGTTTTTT.

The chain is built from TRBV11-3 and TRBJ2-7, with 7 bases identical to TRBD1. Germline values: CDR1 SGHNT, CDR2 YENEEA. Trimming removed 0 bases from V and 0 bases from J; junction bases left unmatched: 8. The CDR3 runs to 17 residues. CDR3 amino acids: CASSLEGFGTDSYEQYF. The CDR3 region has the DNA TGTGCCAGCAGCTTAGAAGGGTTCGGGACAGACTCCTACGAGCAGTACTTC. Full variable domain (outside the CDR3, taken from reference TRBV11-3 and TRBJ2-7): EAGVVQSPRYKIIEKKQPVAFWCNPISGHNTLYWYLQNLGQGPELLIRYENEEAVDDSQLPKDRFSAERLKGVDSTLKIQPAELGDSAVYLCASSLEGFGTDSYEQYFGPGTRLTVT.

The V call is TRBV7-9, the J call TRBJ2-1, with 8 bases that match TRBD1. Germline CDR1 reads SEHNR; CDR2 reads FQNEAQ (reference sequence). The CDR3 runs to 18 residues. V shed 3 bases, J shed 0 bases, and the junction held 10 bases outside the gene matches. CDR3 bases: TGTGCCAGCAGCTTCGGACAGGGAGTTACGGTCTCCTACAATGAGCAGTTCTTC. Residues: CASSFGQGVTVSYNEQFF.